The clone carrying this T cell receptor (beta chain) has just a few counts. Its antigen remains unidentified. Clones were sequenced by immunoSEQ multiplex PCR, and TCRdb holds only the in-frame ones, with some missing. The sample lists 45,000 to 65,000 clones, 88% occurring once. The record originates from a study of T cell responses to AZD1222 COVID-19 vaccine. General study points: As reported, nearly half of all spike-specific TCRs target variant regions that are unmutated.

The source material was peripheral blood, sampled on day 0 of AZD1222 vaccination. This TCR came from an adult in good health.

In nucleotides, the CDR3 is TGTGCCAGCAGTTCTAGCGGCCGTTTCTACGAGCAGTACTTC. Encoded protein: CASSSSGRFYEQYF. The V and J genes are TRBV27 and TRBJ2-7; 7 positions agree with TRBD2. The ends lost 4 bases at V and 3 bases at J; junction bases unmatched: 6. The germline V gene encodes CDR1 MNHEY and CDR2 SMNVEV (reference sequence). The CDR3 extends over 14 amino acids.